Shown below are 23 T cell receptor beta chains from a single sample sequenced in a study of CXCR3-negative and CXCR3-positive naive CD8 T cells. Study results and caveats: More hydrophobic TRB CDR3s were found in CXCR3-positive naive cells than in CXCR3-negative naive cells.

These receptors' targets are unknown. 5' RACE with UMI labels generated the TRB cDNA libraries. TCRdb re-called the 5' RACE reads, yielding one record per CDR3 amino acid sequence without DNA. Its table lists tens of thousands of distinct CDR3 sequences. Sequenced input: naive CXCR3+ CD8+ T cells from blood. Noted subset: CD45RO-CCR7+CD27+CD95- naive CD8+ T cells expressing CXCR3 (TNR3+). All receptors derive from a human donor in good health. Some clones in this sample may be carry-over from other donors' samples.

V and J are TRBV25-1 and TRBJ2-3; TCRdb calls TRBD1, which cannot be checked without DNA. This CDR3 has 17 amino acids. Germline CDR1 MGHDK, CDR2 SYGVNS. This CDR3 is CASSELVGRHGSDTQYF. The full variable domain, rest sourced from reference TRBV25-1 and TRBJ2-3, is EADIYQTPRYLVIGTGKKITLECSQTMGHDKMYWYQQDPGMELHLIHYSYGVNSTEKGDLSSESTVSRIRTEHFPLTLESARPSHTSQYLCASSELVGRHGSDTQYFGPGTRLTVL.

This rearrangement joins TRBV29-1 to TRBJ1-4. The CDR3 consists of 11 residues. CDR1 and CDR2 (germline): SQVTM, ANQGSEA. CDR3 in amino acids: CSVQVAIGLFF.

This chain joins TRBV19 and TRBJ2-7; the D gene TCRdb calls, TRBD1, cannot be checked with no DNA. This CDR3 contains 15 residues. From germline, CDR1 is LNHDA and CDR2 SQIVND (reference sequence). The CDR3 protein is CASSAGQGRFDEQYF. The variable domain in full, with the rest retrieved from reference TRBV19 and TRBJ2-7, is DGGITQSPKYLFRKEGQNVTLSCEQNLNHDAMYWYRQDPGQGLRLIYYSQIVNDFQKGDIAEGYSVSREKKESFPLTVTSAQKNPTAFYLCASSAGQGRFDEQYFGPGTRLTVT.

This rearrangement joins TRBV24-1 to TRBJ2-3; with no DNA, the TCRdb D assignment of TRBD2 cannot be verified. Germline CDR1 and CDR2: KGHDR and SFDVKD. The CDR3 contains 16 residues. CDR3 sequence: CATSDLRRDSPDTQYF.

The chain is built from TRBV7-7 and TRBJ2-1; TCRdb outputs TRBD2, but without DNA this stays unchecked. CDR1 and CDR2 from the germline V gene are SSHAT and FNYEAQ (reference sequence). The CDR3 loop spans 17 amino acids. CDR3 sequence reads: CASSQGLAGTSYNEQFF.

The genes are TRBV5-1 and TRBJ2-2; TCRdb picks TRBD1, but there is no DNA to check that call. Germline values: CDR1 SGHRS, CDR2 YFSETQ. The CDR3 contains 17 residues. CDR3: CASSLLPAGDLTGELFF.

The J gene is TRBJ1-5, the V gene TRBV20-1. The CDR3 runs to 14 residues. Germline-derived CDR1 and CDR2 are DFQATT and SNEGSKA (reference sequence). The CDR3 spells CSARVAQPNQPQHF.

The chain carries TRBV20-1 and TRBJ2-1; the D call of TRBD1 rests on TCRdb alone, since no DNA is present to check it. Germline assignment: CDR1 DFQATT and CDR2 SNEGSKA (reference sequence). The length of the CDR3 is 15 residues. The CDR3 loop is CSASPPRGTYNEQFF.

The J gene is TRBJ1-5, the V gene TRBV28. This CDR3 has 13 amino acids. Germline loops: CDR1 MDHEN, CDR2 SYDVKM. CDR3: CASSSRPNQPQHF.

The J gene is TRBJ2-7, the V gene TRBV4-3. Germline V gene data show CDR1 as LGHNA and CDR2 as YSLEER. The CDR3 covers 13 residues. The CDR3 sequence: CASSQVAVSEQYF.

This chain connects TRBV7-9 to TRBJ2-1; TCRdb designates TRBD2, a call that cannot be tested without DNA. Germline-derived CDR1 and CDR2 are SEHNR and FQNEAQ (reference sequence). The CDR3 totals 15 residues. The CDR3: CASSSASGAYNEQFF.

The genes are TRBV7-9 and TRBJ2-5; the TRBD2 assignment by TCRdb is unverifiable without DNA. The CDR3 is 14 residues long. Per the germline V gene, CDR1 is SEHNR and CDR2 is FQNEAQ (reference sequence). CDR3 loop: CASSPRLDQETQYF.

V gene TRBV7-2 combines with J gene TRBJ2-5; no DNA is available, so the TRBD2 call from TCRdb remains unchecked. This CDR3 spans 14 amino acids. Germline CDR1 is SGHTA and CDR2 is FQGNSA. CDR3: CASSLEPSRETQYF.

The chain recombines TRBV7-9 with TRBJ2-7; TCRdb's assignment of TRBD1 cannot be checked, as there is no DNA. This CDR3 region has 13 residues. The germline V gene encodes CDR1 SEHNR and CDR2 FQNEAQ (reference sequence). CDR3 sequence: CASSPRGRAEQYF.

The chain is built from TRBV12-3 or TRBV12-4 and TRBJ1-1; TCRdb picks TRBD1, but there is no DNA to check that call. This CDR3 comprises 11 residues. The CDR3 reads CASTGGARAFF.

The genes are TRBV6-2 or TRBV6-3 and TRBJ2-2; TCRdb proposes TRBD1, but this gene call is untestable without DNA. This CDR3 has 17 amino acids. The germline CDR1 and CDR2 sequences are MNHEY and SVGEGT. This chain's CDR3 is CASSHQLWGENTGGLFF.

CDR3 in amino acids: CASSGPGLGEQFF. The chain couples TRBV7-2 to TRBJ2-1; TCRdb's assignment of TRBD1 cannot be checked, as there is no DNA. The CDR3 sequence is 13 residues long. Germline CDR1 reads SGHTA; CDR2 reads FQGNSA.

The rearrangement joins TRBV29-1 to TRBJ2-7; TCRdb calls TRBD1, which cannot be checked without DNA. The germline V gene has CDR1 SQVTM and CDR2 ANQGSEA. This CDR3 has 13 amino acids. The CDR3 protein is CSVGVRESYEQYF.

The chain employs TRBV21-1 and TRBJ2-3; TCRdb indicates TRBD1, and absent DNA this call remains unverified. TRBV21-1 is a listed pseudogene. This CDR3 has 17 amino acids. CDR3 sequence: CASSPLPAWGTTDTQYF.

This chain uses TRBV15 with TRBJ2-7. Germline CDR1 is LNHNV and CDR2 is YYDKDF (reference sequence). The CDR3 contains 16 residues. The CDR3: CATSRDWSGRADEQYF.

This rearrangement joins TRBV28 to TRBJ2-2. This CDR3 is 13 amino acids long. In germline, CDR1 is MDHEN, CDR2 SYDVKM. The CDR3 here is CASSLTNTGELFF.

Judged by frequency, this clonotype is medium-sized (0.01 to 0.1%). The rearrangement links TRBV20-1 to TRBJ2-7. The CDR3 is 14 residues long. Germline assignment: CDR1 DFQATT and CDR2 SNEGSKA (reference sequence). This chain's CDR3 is CSARSPTVDYEQYF.

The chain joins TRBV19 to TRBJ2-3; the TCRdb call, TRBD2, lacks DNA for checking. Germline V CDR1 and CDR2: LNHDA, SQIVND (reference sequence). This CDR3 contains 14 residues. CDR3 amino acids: CASSSRAFTDTQYF.